These 23 T cell receptor beta chains were sequenced from one sample in a study of spatial heterogeneity in lung cancer. TCRdb fed the 5' RACE reads into MiXCR, producing one record per CDR3 protein. Among some 1,100 distinct CDR3 sequences listed, about 6.4% were seen once. Time point noted: sample taken at primary tumor resection. The study sequenced unsorted whole RNA from tumor, nontumor lung or frozen PBMC. Sequencing used normal lung tissue next to the tumor, obtained at surgery. These TCRs come from a male donor with early-stage non-small cell lung cancer.

This rearrangement joins TRBV25-1 to TRBJ2-7, with 7 bases that match TRBD1. Germline values: CDR1 MGHDK, CDR2 SYGVNS. The CDR3 sequence is 13 residues long. Trimming took 5 bases from V and 2 from J; bases not matched to a gene: 3. The CDR3 coding sequence is TGTGCCAGCAGTCTGGACAGGACCTACGAGCAGTACTTC. Its protein product is CASSLDRTYEQYF.

By share, this clonotype counts as medium-sized. This chain joins TRBV27 and TRBJ2-5; D is uncertain. V was shortened by 5 bases and J by 1 base, with 11 bases between the two germline ends. This CDR3 has 14 residues. The germline gives CDR1 MNHEY, CDR2 SMNVEV (reference sequence). CDR3 DNA sequence: TGTGCCAGCAGTCCCCGACCTAGCCAAGAGACCCAGTACTTC. It yields the protein CASSPRPSQETQYF.

By proportion, this clonotype is medium-sized. V and J are TRBV27 and TRBJ2-1; D is undetermined. The CDR3 runs 13 residues. Germline loops: CDR1 MNHEY, CDR2 SMNVEV (reference sequence). The V end lost 1 base, the J end lost 5 bases, and 6 bases lay between the germline ends. CDR3 in amino acids: CASSLYINNEQFF. CDR3 DNA sequence: TGTGCCAGCAGTTTATATATCAACAATGAGCAGTTCTTC.

In its sample, this clonotype was seen a few times. The rearrangement links TRBV6-1 to TRBJ2-7; D might be TRBD1 (6 bases). Germline V gene data show CDR1 as MNHNS and CDR2 as SASEGT. The CDR3 runs to 14 residues. Trimming took off 6 bases at V and 3 bases at J, with 15 bases between the two ends. CDR3 coding DNA: TGTGCCAGCAGCCTCCGGGACAACATCTACGAGCAGTACTTC. This encodes CASSLRDNIYEQYF.

This clonotype is labeled as large. V is TRBV6-2 or TRBV6-3 and J is TRBJ1-5; D perhaps matches TRBD1 (5 bases). The CDR3 contains 14 residues. Germline CDR1 reads MNHEY; CDR2 reads SVGEGT. V lost 10 bases and J lost 0, with 13 bases in between. CDR3 nucleotides: TGTGCCATATCCACCGGGACTAGCAATCAGCCCCAGCATTTT. Residues: CAISTGTSNQPQHF.

By proportion, this clonotype is medium-sized. This chain links TRBV7-6 with TRBJ2-6, with D perhaps TRBD1 (6 bases). This CDR3 has 18 residues. In germline, CDR1 is SGHVS, CDR2 FNYEAQ. V was trimmed by 5 bases and J by 0 bases, leaving 17 bases between them. The CDR3: CASSPSGQSTSGANVLTF. DNA of the CDR3: TGTGCCAGCAGCCCCTCCGGACAGTCAACCTCTGGGGCCAACGTCCTGACTTTC.

Only a few counts were recorded for this clonotype. The chain employs TRBV12-3 or TRBV12-4 and TRBJ2-5; no clear D gene. V gave up 7 bases and J gave up 4 bases, with 10 bases separating them. The CDR3 is 12 residues long. CDR3: CASTPGIETQYF. CDR3 sequence (DNA): TGTGCCAGCACCCCTGGAATAGAGACCCAGTACTTC.

By its share, this clonotype is large. The chain is built from TRBV7-2 and TRBJ1-1; no definite D call. V lost 1 base to trimming and J lost 2 bases, with 5 bases between them. The CDR3 is 13 residues long. Germline CDR1 reads SGHTA; CDR2 reads FQGNSA. The CDR3 DNA follows: TGTGCCAGCAGCTTAGTTACTAACACTGAAGCTTTCTTT. This codes for CASSLVTNTEAFF.

This clonotype is large by share. The chain is built from TRBV9 and TRBJ2-3, with TRBD2 identical over 12 bases. The CDR3 loop spans 15 amino acids. The V gene end was trimmed by 3 bases and the J gene end by 5 bases; junction bases not matched to a gene: 4. Per germline, CDR1 SGDLS and CDR2 YYNGEE. CDR3 in DNA: TGTGCCAGCAGCGAACTAGCGGGAGGCGTAGATACGCAGTATTTT. Protein product: CASSELAGGVDTQYF.

By proportion, this clonotype is medium-sized. This chain connects TRBV30 to TRBJ2-7; D is tentatively TRBD1 or TRBD2 (5 bases each). Germline assignment: CDR1 GTSNPN and CDR2 SVGIG (reference sequence). The ends were cut back, 5 bases at V and 9 bases at J, with 20 bases in the middle. The CDR3 totals 13 residues. CDR3 in amino acids: CAWRDGGKGWQYF. The CDR3 region has the DNA TGTGCCTGGCGCGATGGGGGTAAAGGGTGGCAGTACTTC. Looking up the rest from reference TRBV30 and TRBJ2-7 gives the full variable domain: SQTIHQWPATLVQPVGSPLSLECTVEGTSNPNLYWYRQAAGRGLQLLFYSVGIGQISSEVPQNLSASRPQDRQFILSSKKLLLSDSGFYLCAWRDGGKGWQYFGPGTRLTVT.

By share of the sample, this clonotype is large. The chain carries TRBV27 and TRBJ1-2, with 8 nucleotides matching TRBD1. The CDR3 is 13 residues long. V shed 5 bases, J shed 5 bases, and the junction held 4 bases outside the gene matches. Germline V gives CDR1 MNHEY, CDR2 SMNVEV (reference sequence). The CDR3 here is CASSPGTGYGYTF. CDR3 nucleotides: TGTGCCAGCAGTCCCGGGACAGGATATGGCTACACCTTC.

This clonotype is medium-sized by share. This sequence joins TRBV7-9 and TRBJ1-4; D gene ambiguous. The CDR3 covers 12 residues. V was cut by 11 bases and J by 0 bases, with 7 bases left in between. CDR1 SEHNR and CDR2 FQNEAQ come from the germline V gene (reference sequence). CDR3 bases: TGTGCCTTAACTACAACTAATGAAAAACTGTTTTTT. Its protein is CALTTTNEKLFF. Full variable domain (outside the CDR3, taken from reference TRBV7-9 and TRBJ1-4): DTGVSQNPRHKITKRGQNVTFRCDPISEHNRLYWYRQTLGQGPEFLTYFQNEAQLEKSRLLSDRFSAERPKGSFSTLEIQRTEQGDSAMYLCALTTTNEKLFFGSGTQLSVL.

In its sample, this clonotype ranks as large. J is TRBJ2-5 and V is TRBV5-1, with 8 bases lining up with TRBD2. Germline V gene data show CDR1 as SGHRS and CDR2 as YFSETQ. After removal of 4 bases from V and 3 bases from J, the junction contained 8 bases not matched to a gene. The CDR3 is 15 residues long. CDR3 in DNA: TGCGCCAGCAGCAACGCGCGGGGGGCCAAAGAGACCCAGTACTTC. Translated: CASSNARGAKETQYF.

The CDR3 region is CASSQEWTSGRANTQYF. CDR3 DNA: TGCGCCAGCAGCCAAGAATGGACTAGCGGGAGGGCGAATACGCAGTATTTT. This chain connects TRBV4-1 to TRBJ2-3, with TRBD2 matching 15 bases. The CDR3 is made up of 17 amino acids. V was pared by 0 bases and J by 7 bases, with 5 bases of the junction left unmatched. Germline CDR1 MGHRA, CDR2 YSYEKL.

In nucleotides, the CDR3 is TGTGCCAGCAGCTCCAACAGGGGGCACACAGATACGCAGTATTTT. Translation gives CASSSNRGHTDTQYF. The chain carries TRBV5-6 and TRBJ2-3, with TRBD1 identical over 9 bases. The germline gives CDR1 SGHDT, CDR2 YYEEEE. V was clipped by 3 bases and J by 2 bases; unmatched bases: 4. This CDR3 is built from 15 residues.

This clonotype was picked up one time. The V and J genes are TRBV6-1 and TRBJ1-1; 7 bases line up with TRBD1. Unmatched junction bases numbered 5, after V lost 6 bases and J lost 7 bases. CDR1 and CDR2 from the germline V gene are MNHNS and SASEGT. The CDR3 runs to 12 residues. CDR3 nucleotide sequence: TGTGCCAGCAGCCCCAGACAGGGTGAAGCTTTCTTT. It translates to CASSPRQGEAFF.

This clonotype counts as large. DNA of the CDR3: TGTGCCAGCAGCTTAGGACCCCGAGGAGCGGGGGGTCAGGAGACCCAGTACTTC. Translation: CASSLGPRGAGGQETQYF. V usage is TRBV11-3 and J usage is TRBJ2-5, with 9 bases that match TRBD2. CDR1 is SGHNT and CDR2 is YENEEA in the germline V gene. Trimming at V came to 1 base and at J to 5 bases, leaving 14 bases not matched to a gene. The length of the CDR3 is 18 residues.

The chain combines TRBV12-3 or TRBV12-4 with TRBJ1-5; 7 bases fit TRBD1. The CDR3 contains 16 residues. V dropped 6 bases and J dropped 0; count of bases not matched to a gene: 8. The CDR3, as DNA: TGTGCCAGCAGGCAGGGACAGAAGTATAGCAATCAGCCCCAGCATTTT. Its protein product is CASRQGQKYSNQPQHF.

This clonotype was recorded many times. The chain recombines TRBV9 with TRBJ2-5; D may match TRBD1 or TRBD2 (5 bases each). Deletions cut 0 bases from V and 5 bases from J, with 11 bases between. CDR1 SGDLS and CDR2 YYNGEE come from the germline V gene. This CDR3 is built from 14 residues. The CDR3: CASSVGGVGETQYF. The CDR3 DNA follows: TGTGCCAGCAGCGTAGGAGGGGTTGGGGAGACCCAGTACTTC.

Relative to its sample, this clonotype is large. The chain couples TRBV18 to TRBJ2-7; D possibly corresponds to TRBD1 (6 bases). The V and J ends lost 3 bases and 5 bases respectively, with 11 bases between them. This CDR3 comprises 13 residues. Germline V gene data show CDR1 as KGHSH and CDR2 as LQKENI. CDR3 amino acids: CASSPNGDNEQYF. The CDR3 DNA sequence: TGTGCCAGCTCACCTAACGGGGACAACGAGCAGTACTTC. The entire variable domain, with the rest obtained from reference TRBV18 and TRBJ2-7, is as follows: NAGVMQNPRHLVRRRGQEARLRCSPMKGHSHVYWYRQLPEEGLKFMVYLQKENIIDESGMPKERFSAEFPKEGPSILRIQQVVRGDSAAYFCASSPNGDNEQYFGPGTRLTVT.

In this sample, this clonotype is medium-sized. The rearrangement links TRBV7-9 to TRBJ2-7; D is ambiguous. Between the trimmed V and J ends, which lost 7 bases and 4 bases, there was a span of 14 bases. CDR1 SEHNR and CDR2 FQNEAQ come from the germline V gene (reference sequence). The CDR3 has 13 amino acids. The CDR3 is CASTNSVGYEQYF. CDR3 nucleotides: TGTGCCAGCACCAACTCGGTAGGGTACGAGCAGTACTTC.

This clonotype qualifies as medium-sized. The chain has TRBV7-2 and TRBJ1-5, with 7 nucleotides matching TRBD1. Looked up from germline, CDR1 is SGHTA and CDR2 is FQGNSA. The CDR3 spans 13 residues. With V trimmed by 2 bases and J by 5 bases, 0 bases remained unmatched. The DNA for the CDR3 is TGTGCCAGCAGCTTACAGGGGGATCAGCCCCAGCATTTT. It yields the protein CASSLQGDQPQHF. Looking up the rest from reference TRBV7-2 and TRBJ1-5 gives the full variable domain: GAGVSQSPSNKVTEKGKDVELRCDPISGHTALYWYRQSLGQGLEFLIYFQGNSAPDKSGLPSDRFSAERTGGSVSTLTIQRTQQEDSAVYLCASSLQGDQPQHFGDGTRLSIL.

Relative to its sample, this clonotype is medium-sized (0.01 to 0.1%). The gene calls are TRBV11-3 and TRBJ2-7; D is possibly TRBD1 or TRBD2 (5 bases each). V dropped 5 bases and J dropped 2 bases, with 16 bases sitting between them. The CDR3 spans 15 residues. CDR1 is SGHNT and CDR2 is YENEEA in the germline V gene. The CDR3 bases are TGTGCCAGCAGCCCCGATGGGGCGGGCACCTACGAGCAGTACTTC. The encoded protein is CASSPDGAGTYEQYF.